These 9 T cell receptor beta chains originate from one sample sequenced in a study of T cells in Graves' hyperthyroidism and ophthalmopathy. There were TCR beta CDR3 regions amplified from RNA transcripts. Initially, a first-round RT-PCR of the TCR CDR3 employed the HTBI primer set. MiXCR, applied by TCRdb to the multiplex PCR reads, yields one record per CDR3 protein. The sample includes hundreds of thousands of distinct CDR3 sequences, around 16% seen only once; the top ten take approximately 3.5%. The specimen was blood. Receptors originate from a woman in her forties with Graves' ophthalmopathy.

At least ten counts were recorded for this clonotype. This chain links TRBV2 with TRBJ1-2, with D unresolved. Germline loops: CDR1 SNHLY, CDR2 FYNNEI. The CDR3 covers 15 residues. Trimming stripped 3 bases from V and 5 bases from J, with 16 bases between. The CDR3 sequence is CASSDQARSLYGYTF. The CDR3 DNA sequence: TGTGCCAGCAGTGACCAGGCCCGGTCCCTATATGGCTACACCTTC.

This clonotype has ten or more counts. The chain couples TRBV7-3 to TRBJ2-1, with TRBD2 identical over 8 bases. With 5 bases clipped from V and 4 bases from J, the junction kept 7 bases outside the gene matches. The CDR3 length is 15 residues. The germline V gene has CDR1 SGHTA and CDR2 FQGTGA. As DNA, the CDR3 is TGTGCCAGCAGCAAAGTTAGCGGGGCGTACAATGAGCAGTTCTTC. Its protein is CASSKVSGAYNEQFF.

The J gene is TRBJ2-6, the V gene TRBV10-2; D unresolved. Germline values: CDR1 WSHSY, CDR2 SAAADI. Trimming cost V 6 bases and J 0 bases, with 12 bases left between them. This CDR3 comprises 16 residues. The CDR3 loop is CASRDLVSSGANVLTF. CDR3 DNA sequence: TGCGCCAGCAGAGACTTAGTATCCTCTGGGGCCAACGTCCTGACTTTC.

This clonotype has a count of ten or more. This chain uses TRBV20-1 with TRBJ2-7, with 7 bases that match TRBD2. This CDR3 is built from 14 residues. Germline CDR1 is DFQATT and CDR2 is SNEGSKA (reference sequence). V gave up 5 bases and J gave up 5 bases; unmatched junction bases: 12. The CDR3 region has the DNA TGCAGTGCTCCCCGCCGGGAGGCTGTCCACGAGCAGTACTTC. Translated, it gives CSAPRREAVHEQYF.

This chain links TRBV14 with TRBJ2-2; D ambiguous. Looked up from germline, CDR1 is SGHDN and CDR2 is FVKESK. V was shortened by 5 bases and J by 7 bases, with 8 bases between the two germline ends. The CDR3 is 12 amino acids. CDR3 residues: CASSNVGGELFF. CDR3 nucleotides: TGTGCCAGCAGCAACGTGGGCGGGGAGCTGTTTTTT.

This clonotype appeared a few times. This rearrangement joins TRBV12-3 or TRBV12-4 to TRBJ1-2; 8 bases are shared with TRBD1. V lost 4 bases to trimming and J lost 4 bases; unmatched junction nucleotides: 2. The CDR3 runs 13 residues. CDR3 in amino acids: CASSSRGPYGYTF. The DNA of the CDR3 is TGTGCCAGCAGTTCCAGGGGGCCCTATGGCTACACCTTC.

This clonotype occurred a few times. The rearrangement uses TRBV12-3 or TRBV12-4 and TRBJ2-6; TRBD1 matches 8 bases. The CDR3 is made up of 16 amino acids. Trimming removed 5 bases from V and 0 bases from J; junction bases left unmatched: 3. The CDR3, as DNA: TGTGCCAGCAGTCCCGGGACAGGCTCTGGGGCCAACGTCCTGACTTTC. It codes for CASSPGTGSGANVLTF.

Only a few counts were recorded for this clonotype. This chain's CDR3 is CATSREKVWQGAFF. The DNA for the CDR3 is TGTGCCACCAGCAGAGAAAAAGTTTGGCAGGGGGCTTTCTTT. The V gene is TRBV15, the J gene TRBJ1-1; possibly TRBD1 for D (6 bases). Between the trimmed V and J ends, which lost 0 bases and 11 bases, there was a span of 16 bases. The CDR3 runs 14 residues. Looked up from germline, CDR1 is LNHNV and CDR2 is YYDKDF (reference sequence).

The table lists this clonotype with many counts. The chain is built from TRBV5-1 and TRBJ1-1; the D is unclear. V was shortened by 2 bases and J by 1 base, with 9 bases between the two germline ends. The CDR3 contains 14 residues. Looked up from germline, CDR1 is SGHRS and CDR2 is YFSETQ. This CDR3 reads CASSLISANTEAFF. CDR3 bases: TGCGCCAGCAGCTTAATCTCCGCGAACACTGAAGCTTTCTTT.